This entry concerns a single TCR beta chain. These data originate in a study of blood T cell repertoires in COVID-19. Assay: immunoSEQ multiplex PCR; the TCRdb copy retains only in-frame clones and omits some. The profile covers 200,000 to 250,000 clones, with 75% to 85% appearing a single time and about 5% taken by the ten largest. Sample: peripheral blood. This TCR came from a woman between 65 and 79 years old with COVID-19, enrolled during active disease.

DNA for the CDR3: TGTGCCAGCAGTTCCGCCCTCAACAGGGTGAACACTGAAGCTTTCTTT. Protein: CASSSALNRVNTEAFF. J is TRBJ1-1 and V is TRBV28; D is possibly TRBD1 (6 bases). The germline V gene has CDR1 MDHEN and CDR2 SYDVKM. The CDR3 has 16 amino acids. V was cut by 4 bases and J by 0 bases, with 15 bases left in between.